This entry concerns a single T cell receptor (beta chain). The sample belongs to a study of T cell responses to AZD1222 COVID-19 vaccine. J lost 6 bases, V lost 5 bases, and 3 bases had no gene match. This CDR3 is built from 12 residues. Libraries were prepared by immunoSEQ multiplex PCR; TCRdb keeps only in-frame clonotypes and omits some of them. The data show about 93,000 clones, about nine tenths seen once. The V and J genes are TRBV12-3 or TRBV12-4 and TRBJ2-7; TRBD1 agrees at 8 bases. This specimen consisted of peripheral blood, obtained on day 0 of MenACWY control vaccination. The sequence was obtained from an adult in good health. CDR3 protein: CASSMTGAEQYF. The DNA for the CDR3 is TGTGCCAGCAGTATGACAGGGGCCGAGCAGTACTTC.